A selection of T cell receptor beta chains follows, all from one sample in a study of T cells after yellow fever vaccination. TCRdb ran MiXCR on the 5' RACE reads and lists one entry per CDR3 protein. Among hundreds of thousands of distinct CDR3 sequences listed, 8.7% were seen once. The specimen was CD4+ T cells sorted from PBMCs, collected 5 days after the yellow fever booster vaccination. All receptors derive from a man younger than 30 who received the YFV17D yellow fever vaccine. Both conserved end residues are part of each CDR3. Each record gives: CDR3 length, clone size, J gene, V gene, D gene, CDR3 DNA, CDR3 protein. The D gene is left open where the match is weak. Size is omitted from some rows. Given values are once, few, many or a class for expanded clones.

length: 13; size: few; J: TRBJ2-1; V: TRBV20-1; D: -; DNA: TGCAGTGCTAGACCCCACCCCTCAAATGAGCAGTTCTTC; CDR3: CSARPHPSNEQFF
length: 15; size: -; J: TRBJ2-7; V: TRBV6-2/TRBV6-3; D: TRBD1; DNA: TGTGCCAGCAGTTACTCCACAGGGGCTTCCTACGAGCAGTACTTC; CDR3: CASSYSTGASYEQYF
length: 15; size: many; J: TRBJ1-3; V: TRBV20-1; D: -; DNA: TGCAGTGCTAGTAAGGCAGGTCACTCTGGAAACACCATATATTTT; CDR3: CSASKAGHSGNTIYF
length: 12; size: few; J: TRBJ2-3; V: TRBV11-3; D: -; DNA: TGTGCCAGCTCGTTTCCGGGCGATACGCAGTATTTT; CDR3: CASSFPGDTQYF
length: 15; size: few; J: TRBJ1-4; V: TRBV5-1; D: TRBD1; DNA: TGCGCCAGCAGCTATGGACAGGGTTTTGCTGAAAAACTGTTTTTT; CDR3: CASSYGQGFAEKLFF
length: 15; size: -; J: TRBJ2-1; V: TRBV19; D: TRBD2; DNA: TGTGCCAGTAGTCCAAGCGGGGGAAATGACAATGAGCAGTTCTTC; CDR3: CASSPSGGNDNEQFF
length: 17; size: -; J: TRBJ2-1; V: TRBV5-1; D: TRBD2; DNA: TGCGCCAGCAGCCCATCCTTAGGTGCGGGGGTTCTCGATGAGCAGTTCTTC; CDR3: CASSPSLGAGVLDEQFF
length: 14; size: -; J: TRBJ2-2; V: TRBV9; D: -; DNA: TGTGCCAGCAGCGTCTTGGTGTACACCGGGGAGCTGTTTTTT; CDR3: CASSVLVYTGELFF
length: 18; size: -; J: TRBJ2-7; V: TRBV23-1; D: TRBD1; DNA: TGCGCCAGCAGCGAGGCGGTGGGACAGGGTATTGGAGTTTACGAGCAGTACTTC; CDR3: CASSEAVGQGIGVYEQYF
length: 17; size: many; J: TRBJ1-5; V: TRBV12-3/TRBV12-4; D: -; DNA: TGTGCCAGCAGTACAGCGCGGGACATCTATAGCAATCAGCCCCAGCATTTT; CDR3: CASSTARDIYSNQPQHF
length: 15; size: few; J: TRBJ2-3; V: TRBV28; D: -; DNA: TGTGCCAGCAGTTTCCCAGGGCTGACCGGAGATACGCAGTATTTT; CDR3: CASSFPGLTGDTQYF
length: 13; size: -; J: TRBJ2-2; V: TRBV5-1; D: -; DNA: TGCGCCAGCAGCTTCCCAGCGACCGGGGAGCTGTTTTTT; CDR3: CASSFPATGELFF
length: 17; size: -; J: TRBJ1-6; V: TRBV12-3/TRBV12-4; D: TRBD1; DNA: TGTGCCAGCAGGATCCAGGACAGGCCGGGTTATAATTCACCCCTCCACTTT; CDR3: CASRIQDRPGYNSPLHF
length: 14; size: many; J: TRBJ1-1; V: TRBV29-1; D: -; DNA: TGCAGCGTTGTCCGGGGAGCCATGAACACTGAAGCTTTCTTT; CDR3: CSVVRGAMNTEAFF
length: 15; size: -; J: TRBJ1-6; V: TRBV6-5; D: -; DNA: TGTGGCAGCAGCTGGTTGGGACGGAGGAATTCACCCCTCCACTTT; CDR3: CGSSWLGRRNSPLHF
length: 13; size: many; J: TRBJ1-2; V: TRBV5-1; D: -; DNA: TGCGCCAGCAGCTTACAGGACAGCTATGGCTACACCTTC; CDR3: CASSLQDSYGYTF
length: 17; size: few; J: TRBJ1-3; V: TRBV6-6; D: TRBD1; DNA: TGTGCCAGCAGTTACTCAAGCCCAGGGGGCTCTGGAAACACCATATATTTT; CDR3: CASSYSSPGGSGNTIYF
length: 13; size: many; J: TRBJ1-1; V: TRBV5-1; D: -; DNA: TGCGCCAGCAGCTTGAAGAGGGACACTGAAGCTTTCTTT; CDR3: CASSLKRDTEAFF
length: 13; size: -; J: TRBJ2-5; V: TRBV2; D: -; DNA: TGTGCCAGCATTAGACAGCCCCAAGAGACCCAGTACTTC; CDR3: CASIRQPQETQYF
length: 16; size: -; J: TRBJ1-6; V: TRBV5-4; D: TRBD1; DNA: TGTGCCAGCAGCAATACAGGGGGAGGTTTTGGTTCACCCCTCCACTTT; CDR3: CASSNTGGGFGSPLHF
length: 13; size: few; J: TRBJ1-2; V: TRBV6-6; D: TRBD1; DNA: TGTGCCAGCTCCGGACAGGGAAGTAATGGCTACACCTTC; CDR3: CASSGQGSNGYTF
length: 14; size: few; J: TRBJ2-2; V: TRBV28; D: -; DNA: TGTGCCAGCAGTCTCACAGGGATGACCGGGGAGCTGTTTTTT; CDR3: CASSLTGMTGELFF
length: 13; size: few; J: TRBJ1-1; V: TRBV7-2; D: -; DNA: TGTGCCAGCAGCTTAAGTTTAGCGAGGGTCGCTTTCTTT; CDR3: CASSLSLARVAFF
length: 15; size: -; J: TRBJ1-5; V: TRBV6-5; D: -; DNA: TGTGCCAGCAGTTACTCTTCCAACGGCGGTCAGCCCCAGCATTTT; CDR3: CASSYSSNGGQPQHF
length: 14; size: few; J: TRBJ2-7; V: TRBV7-2; D: TRBD1; DNA: TGTGCCAGCAGCGGAGACAGGGGGGCGTACGAGCAGTACTTC; CDR3: CASSGDRGAYEQYF
length: 13; size: -; J: TRBJ1-1; V: TRBV4-3; D: -; DNA: TGCGCCAGCAGCCAAGATTTCGGGGTTGAAGCTTTCTTT; CDR3: CASSQDFGVEAFF
length: 15; size: few; J: TRBJ1-1; V: TRBV4-2; D: TRBD1; DNA: TGTGCCAGCAGCCACTCGACAGGGCTGAACACTGAAGCTTTCTTT; CDR3: CASSHSTGLNTEAFF
length: 12; size: many; J: TRBJ2-3; V: TRBV12-3/TRBV12-4; D: -; DNA: TGTGCCAGCAGTTTAGCAGGGGATACGCAGTATTTT; CDR3: CASSLAGDTQYF
length: 11; size: -; J: TRBJ2-7; V: TRBV30; D: -; DNA: TGTGCCTGGAGTAGGGACTACGAGCAGTACTTC; CDR3: CAWSRDYEQYF
length: 11; size: -; J: TRBJ2-3; V: TRBV7-2; D: -; DNA: TGTGCCAGCAGCTTCGAGTCTACGCAGTATTTT; CDR3: CASSFESTQYF
length: 16; size: many; J: TRBJ2-1; V: TRBV6-5; D: TRBD1; DNA: TGTGCCAGCAGCAATAAACGGGACAGGGCCTACAATGAGCAGTTCTTC; CDR3: CASSNKRDRAYNEQFF
length: 13; size: -; J: TRBJ1-4; V: TRBV20-1; D: -; DNA: TGCAGTGCTGCTAGGCGGGGGGGTGAAAAACTGTTTTTT; CDR3: CSAARRGGEKLFF
length: 15; size: many; J: TRBJ2-2; V: TRBV19; D: -; DNA: TGTGCCAGTAGTCTCCACAGCAAACCCACCGGGGAGCTGTTTTTT; CDR3: CASSLHSKPTGELFF
length: 14; size: few; J: TRBJ1-1; V: TRBV7-2; D: -; DNA: TGTGCCAGCAGCTTAGAATACGGGAACACTGAAGCTTTCTTT; CDR3: CASSLEYGNTEAFF
length: 13; size: few; J: TRBJ1-5; V: TRBV20-1; D: TRBD1; DNA: TGCAGTGCTGGTGGGACAGATGGTTTGCCCCAGCATTTT; CDR3: CSAGGTDGLPQHF
length: 12; size: -; J: TRBJ1-2; V: TRBV20-1; D: -; DNA: TGCAGTGCCGCCGGGACTAATTATGGCTACACCTTC; CDR3: CSAAGTNYGYTF
length: 14; size: -; J: TRBJ2-6; V: TRBV6-5; D: -; DNA: TGTGCCAGCAGTTACTCGACTGGGGCCAACGTCCTGACTTTC; CDR3: CASSYSTGANVLTF
length: 17; size: -; J: TRBJ2-3; V: TRBV6-5; D: -; DNA: TGTGCCAGCAGTTACTCATACTCGGGCCTCAGCACAGATACGCAGTATTTT; CDR3: CASSYSYSGLSTDTQYF
length: 14; size: -; J: TRBJ1-1; V: TRBV5-1; D: -; DNA: TGCGCCAGCAGGCGTGCCTATACGAACACTGAAGCTTTCTTT; CDR3: CASRRAYTNTEAFF
length: 16; size: few; J: TRBJ1-6; V: TRBV7-9; D: TRBD1; DNA: TGTGCCAGCAGCTCAGCCCCGGGACAGCCCAATTCACCCCTCCACTTT; CDR3: CASSSAPGQPNSPLHF
length: 15; size: many; J: TRBJ1-6; V: TRBV6-1; D: -; DNA: TGTGCCAGCAAGTCCAGGCTCGTTGCTTATTCACCCCTCCACTTT; CDR3: CASKSRLVAYSPLHF
length: 13; size: -; J: TRBJ1-2; V: TRBV7-8; D: -; DNA: TGTGCCAGCAGCTACAACCGGCAGGATAGCTACACCTTC; CDR3: CASSYNRQDSYTF